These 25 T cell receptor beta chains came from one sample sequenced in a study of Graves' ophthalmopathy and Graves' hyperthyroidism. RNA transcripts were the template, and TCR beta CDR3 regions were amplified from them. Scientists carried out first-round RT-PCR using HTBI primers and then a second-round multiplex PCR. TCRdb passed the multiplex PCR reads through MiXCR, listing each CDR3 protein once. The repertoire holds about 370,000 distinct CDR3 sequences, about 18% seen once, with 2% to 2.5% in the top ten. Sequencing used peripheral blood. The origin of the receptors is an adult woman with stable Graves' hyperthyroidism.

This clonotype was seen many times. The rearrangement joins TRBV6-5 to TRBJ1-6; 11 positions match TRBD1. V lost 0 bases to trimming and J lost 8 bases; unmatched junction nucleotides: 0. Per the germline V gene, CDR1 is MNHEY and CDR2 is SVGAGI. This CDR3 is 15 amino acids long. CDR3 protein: CASSYSGQGDSPLHF. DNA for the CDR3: TGTGCCAGCAGTTACTCGGGACAGGGGGATTCACCCCTCCACTTT.

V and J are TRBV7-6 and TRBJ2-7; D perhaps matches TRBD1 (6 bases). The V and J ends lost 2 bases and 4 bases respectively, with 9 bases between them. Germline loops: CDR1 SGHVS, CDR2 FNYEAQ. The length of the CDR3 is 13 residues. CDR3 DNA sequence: TGTGCCAGCAGCTTATGGCAGGGGTACGAGCAGTACTTC. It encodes CASSLWQGYEQYF.

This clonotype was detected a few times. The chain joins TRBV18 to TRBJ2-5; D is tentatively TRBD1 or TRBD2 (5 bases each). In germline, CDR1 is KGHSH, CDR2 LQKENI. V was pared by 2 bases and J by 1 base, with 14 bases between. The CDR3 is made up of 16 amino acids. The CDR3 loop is CASSPIRGDSQETQYF. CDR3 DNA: TGTGCCAGCTCACCAATTAGGGGAGATAGCCAAGAGACCCAGTACTTC.

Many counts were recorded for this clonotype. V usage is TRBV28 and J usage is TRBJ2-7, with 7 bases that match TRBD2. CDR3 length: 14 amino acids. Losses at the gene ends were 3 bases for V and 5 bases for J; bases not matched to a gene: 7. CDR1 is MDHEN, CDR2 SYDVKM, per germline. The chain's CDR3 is CASSLEGGSDEQYF. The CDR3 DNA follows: TGTGCCAGCAGTTTGGAGGGCGGGAGCGACGAGCAGTACTTC. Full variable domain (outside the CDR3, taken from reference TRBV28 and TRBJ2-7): DVKVTQSSRYLVKRTGEKVFLECVQDMDHENMFWYRQDPGLGLRLIYFSYDVKMKEKGDIPEGYSVSREKKERFSLILESASTNQTSMYLCASSLEGGSDEQYFGPGTRLTVT.

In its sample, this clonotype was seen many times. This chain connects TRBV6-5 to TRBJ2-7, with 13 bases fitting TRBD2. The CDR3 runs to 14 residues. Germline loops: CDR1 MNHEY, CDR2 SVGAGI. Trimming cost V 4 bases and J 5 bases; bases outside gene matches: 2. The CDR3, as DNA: TGTGCCAGCAGTTTTGGACTAGCGGGAGACGAGCAGTACTTC. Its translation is CASSFGLAGDEQYF.

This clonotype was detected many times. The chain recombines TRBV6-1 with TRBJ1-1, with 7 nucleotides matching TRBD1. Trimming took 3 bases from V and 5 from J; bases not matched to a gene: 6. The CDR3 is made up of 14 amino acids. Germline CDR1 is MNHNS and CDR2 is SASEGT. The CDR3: CASSEAGGRTEAFF. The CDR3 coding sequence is TGTGCCAGCAGTGAGGCAGGGGGACGGACTGAAGCTTTCTTT.

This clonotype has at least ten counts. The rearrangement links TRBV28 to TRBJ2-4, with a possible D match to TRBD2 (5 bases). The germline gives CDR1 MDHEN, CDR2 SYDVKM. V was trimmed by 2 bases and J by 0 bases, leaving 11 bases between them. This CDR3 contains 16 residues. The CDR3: CASSLRRRQAKNIQYF. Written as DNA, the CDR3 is TGTGCCAGCAGTTTACGGAGGAGACAAGCCAAAAACATTCAGTACTTC.

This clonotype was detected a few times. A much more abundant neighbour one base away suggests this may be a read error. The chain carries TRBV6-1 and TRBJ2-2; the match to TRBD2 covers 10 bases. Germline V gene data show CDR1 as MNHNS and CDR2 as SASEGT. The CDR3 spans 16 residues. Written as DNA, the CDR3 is TGTGCCAGCAGACCAGCGGGAGGGCCAAGCACCGGGGAGCTGTGTTTT. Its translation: CASRPAGGPSTGELCF.

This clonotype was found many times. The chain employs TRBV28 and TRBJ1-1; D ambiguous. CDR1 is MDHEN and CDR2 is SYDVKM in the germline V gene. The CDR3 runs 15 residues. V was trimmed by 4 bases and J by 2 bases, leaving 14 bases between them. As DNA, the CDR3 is TGTGCCAGCAGTTCTCCTGGTGGGCCCAACACTGAAGCTTTCTTT. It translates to CASSSPGGPNTEAFF.

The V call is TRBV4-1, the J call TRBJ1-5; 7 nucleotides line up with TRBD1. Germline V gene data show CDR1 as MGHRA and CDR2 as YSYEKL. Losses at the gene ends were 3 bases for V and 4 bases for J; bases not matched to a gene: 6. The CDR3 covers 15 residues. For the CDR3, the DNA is TGCGCCAGCAGCCACTCGACGACAGGGAATCAGCCCCAGCATTTT. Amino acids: CASSHSTTGNQPQHF.

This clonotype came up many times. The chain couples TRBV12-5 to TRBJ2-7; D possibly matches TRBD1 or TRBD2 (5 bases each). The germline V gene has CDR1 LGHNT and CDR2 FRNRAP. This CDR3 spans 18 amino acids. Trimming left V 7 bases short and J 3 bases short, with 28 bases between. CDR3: CASVFRLGETSKGYEQYF. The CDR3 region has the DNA TGTGCTAGTGTTTTTCGGTTGGGGGAAACCTCAAAGGGCTACGAGCAGTACTTC. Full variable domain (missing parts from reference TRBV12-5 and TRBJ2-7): DARVTQTPRHKVTEMGQEVTMRCQPILGHNTVFWYRQTMMQGLELLAYFRNRAPLDDSGMPKDRFSAEMPDATLATLKIQPSEPRDSAVYFCASVFRLGETSKGYEQYFGPGTRLTVT.

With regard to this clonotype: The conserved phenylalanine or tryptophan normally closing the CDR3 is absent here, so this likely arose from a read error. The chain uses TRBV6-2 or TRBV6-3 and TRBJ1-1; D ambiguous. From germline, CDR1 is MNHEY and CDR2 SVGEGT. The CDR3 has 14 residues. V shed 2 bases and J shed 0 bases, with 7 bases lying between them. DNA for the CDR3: TGTGCCAGCAGTTACGGCGCCCTGAACACTGAAGCTTTCCTT. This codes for CASSYGALNTEAFL.

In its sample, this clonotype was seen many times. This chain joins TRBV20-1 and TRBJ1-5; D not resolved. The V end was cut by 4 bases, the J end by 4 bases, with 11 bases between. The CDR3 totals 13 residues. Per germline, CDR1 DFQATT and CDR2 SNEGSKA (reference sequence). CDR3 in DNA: TGCAGTGCTACGAAACAGCCGAATCAGCCCCAGCATTTT. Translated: CSATKQPNQPQHF.

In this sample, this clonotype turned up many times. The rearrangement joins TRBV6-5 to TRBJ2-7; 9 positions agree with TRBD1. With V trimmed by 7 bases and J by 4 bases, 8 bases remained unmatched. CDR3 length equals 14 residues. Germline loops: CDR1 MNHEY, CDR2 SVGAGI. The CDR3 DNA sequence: TGTGCCAGCACTAAACAGGGGGCATCGTACGAGCAGTACTTC. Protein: CASTKQGASYEQYF.

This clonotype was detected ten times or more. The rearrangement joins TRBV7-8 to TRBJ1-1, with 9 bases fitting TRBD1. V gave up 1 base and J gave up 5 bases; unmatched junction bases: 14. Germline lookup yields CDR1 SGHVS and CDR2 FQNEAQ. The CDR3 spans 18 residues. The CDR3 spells CASSLVLFLGQGKTEAFF. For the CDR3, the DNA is TGTGCCAGCAGCTTAGTTTTGTTTTTGGGACAGGGTAAAACTGAAGCTTTCTTT.

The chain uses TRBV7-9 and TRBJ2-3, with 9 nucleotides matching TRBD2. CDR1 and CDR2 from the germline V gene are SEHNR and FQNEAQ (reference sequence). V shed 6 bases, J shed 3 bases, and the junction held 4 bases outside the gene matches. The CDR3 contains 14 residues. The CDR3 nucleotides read TGTGCCAGCAGTGGGAGCGGGAGGACAGATACGCAGTATTTT. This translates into CASSGSGRTDTQYF.

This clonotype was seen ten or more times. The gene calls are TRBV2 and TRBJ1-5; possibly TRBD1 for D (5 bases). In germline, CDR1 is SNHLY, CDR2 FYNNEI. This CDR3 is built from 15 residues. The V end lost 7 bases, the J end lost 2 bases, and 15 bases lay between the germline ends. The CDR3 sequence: CASNPGLGGNQPQHF. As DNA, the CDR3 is TGTGCCAGCAATCCAGGCCTAGGGGGCAATCAGCCCCAGCATTTT. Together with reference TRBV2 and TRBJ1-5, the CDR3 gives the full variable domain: EPEVTQTPSHQVTQMGQEVILRCVPISNHLYFYWYRQILGQKVEFLVSFYNNEISEKSEIFDDQFSVERPDGSNFTLKIRSTKLEDSAMYFCASNPGLGGNQPQHFGDGTRLSIL.

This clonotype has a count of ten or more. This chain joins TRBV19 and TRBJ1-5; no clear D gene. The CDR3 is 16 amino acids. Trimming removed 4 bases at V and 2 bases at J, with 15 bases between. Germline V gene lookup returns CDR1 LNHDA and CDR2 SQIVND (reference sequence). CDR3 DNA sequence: TGTGCCAGTAGTAAGACAACCCCTATGGGCAATCAGCCCCAGCATTTT. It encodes CASSKTTPMGNQPQHF.

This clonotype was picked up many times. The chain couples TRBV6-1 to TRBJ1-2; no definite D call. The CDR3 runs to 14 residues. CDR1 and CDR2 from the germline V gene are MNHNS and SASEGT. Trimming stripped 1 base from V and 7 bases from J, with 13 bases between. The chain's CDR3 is CASSEVGASSGYTF. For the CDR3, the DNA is TGTGCCAGCAGTGAAGTTGGTGCGTCCAGTGGCTACACCTTC.

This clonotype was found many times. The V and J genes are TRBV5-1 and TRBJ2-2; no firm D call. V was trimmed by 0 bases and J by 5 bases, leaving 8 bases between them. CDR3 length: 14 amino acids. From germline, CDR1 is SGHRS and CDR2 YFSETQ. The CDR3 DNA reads TGCGCCAGCAGCTTGGATGTCAGAACCGGGGAGCTGTTTTTT. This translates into CASSLDVRTGELFF.

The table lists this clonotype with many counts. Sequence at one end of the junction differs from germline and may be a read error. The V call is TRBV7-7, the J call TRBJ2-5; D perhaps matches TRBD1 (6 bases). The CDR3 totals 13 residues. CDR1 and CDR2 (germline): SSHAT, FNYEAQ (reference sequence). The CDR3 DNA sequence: TGTGCTAGCAGCTTAGCGCAGGGGGAGACCCAGTACTTC. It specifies CASSLAQGETQYF.

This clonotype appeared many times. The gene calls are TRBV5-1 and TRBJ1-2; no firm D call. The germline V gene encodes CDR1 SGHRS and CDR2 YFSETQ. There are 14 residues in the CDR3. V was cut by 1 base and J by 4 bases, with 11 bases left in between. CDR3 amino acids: CASSLNTIIYGYTF. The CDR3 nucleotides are TGCGCCAGCAGCTTGAATACTATAATCTATGGCTACACCTTC.

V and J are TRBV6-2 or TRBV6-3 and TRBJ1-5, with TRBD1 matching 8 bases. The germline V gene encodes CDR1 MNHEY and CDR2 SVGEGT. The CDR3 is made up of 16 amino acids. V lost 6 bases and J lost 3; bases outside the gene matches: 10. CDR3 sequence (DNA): TGTGCCAGCAGACCTAACCGGGACAGGAACAATCAGCCCCAGCATTTT. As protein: CASRPNRDRNNQPQHF.

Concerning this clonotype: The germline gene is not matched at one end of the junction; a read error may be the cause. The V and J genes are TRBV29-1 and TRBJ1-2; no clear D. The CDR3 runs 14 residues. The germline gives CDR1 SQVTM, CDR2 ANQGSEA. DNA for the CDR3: TGCAGCGATGAAGTCCGCAGTCTTAACTATGGCTACACCTTC. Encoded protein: CSDEVRSLNYGYTF.

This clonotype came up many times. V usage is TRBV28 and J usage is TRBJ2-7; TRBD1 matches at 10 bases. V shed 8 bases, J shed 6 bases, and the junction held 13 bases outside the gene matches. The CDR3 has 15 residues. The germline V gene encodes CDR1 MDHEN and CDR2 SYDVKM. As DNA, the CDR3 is TGTGCCAGCTTCTCAAATCCGGGACAGGGGAGCGAGCAGTACTTC. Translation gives CASFSNPGQGSEQYF.